One sample yielded the 18 T cell receptor beta chains listed below, sequenced in a study of blood T cell repertoires in COVID-19. Assay: immunoSEQ multiplex PCR; the TCRdb copy retains only in-frame clones and omits some. The sample has more than 200,000 clones, around four fifths seen once. Material for sequencing was peripheral blood. These receptors all stem from an elderly woman with COVID-19, enrolled during active disease.

V is TRBV14 and J is TRBJ1-2; possibly TRBD1 for D (6 bases). This CDR3 is 12 amino acids long. The germline V gene encodes CDR1 SGHDN and CDR2 FVKESK. V lost 5 bases to trimming and J lost 6 bases, with 10 bases between them. The chain's CDR3 is CASSVTGNGYTF. For the CDR3, the DNA is TGTGCCAGCAGCGTTACAGGGAATGGCTACACCTTC.

This clone has just a few counts. V and J are TRBV7-9 and TRBJ1-5; D is unresolved. V was shortened by 5 bases and J by 2 bases, with 16 bases between the two germline ends. The CDR3 length is 16 residues. The germline V gene encodes CDR1 SEHNR and CDR2 FQNEAQ (reference sequence). The CDR3: CASSLEGGRGNQPQHF. The DNA for the CDR3 is TGTGCCAGCAGCCTGGAAGGTGGGAGGGGCAATCAGCCCCAGCATTTT.

V gene TRBV28 combines with J gene TRBJ1-5; TRBD1 is a possible D gene (5 bases). The CDR3 spans 14 residues. The germline CDR1 and CDR2 sequences are MDHEN and SYDVKM. V lost 7 bases, J lost 5 bases, and 15 bases lay in between. CDR3 loop: CASNAMGGDQPQHF. In DNA, the CDR3 is TGTGCCAGCAACGCTATGGGGGGGGATCAGCCCCAGCATTTT.

The chain joins TRBV28 to TRBJ1-6; 7 positions match TRBD1. Germline V lookup: CDR1 MDHEN, CDR2 SYDVKM. This CDR3 has 14 amino acids. The V segment lost 2 bases and the J segment 10 bases; nucleotides outside the gene matches: 5. The CDR3 coding sequence is TGTGCCAGCAGTTTAATCAGGGGGGACTCACCCCTCCACTTT. Encoded protein: CASSLIRGDSPLHF.

This clone showed up just once. The chain employs TRBV19 and TRBJ2-1, with 8 bases identical to TRBD1. Per germline, CDR1 LNHDA and CDR2 SQIVND (reference sequence). CDR3 size: 15 residues. Losses at the gene ends were 3 bases for V and 2 bases for J; bases not matched to a gene: 3. For the CDR3, the DNA is TGTGCCAGTAGTATTTCGGACAGGGCCTACAATGAGCAGTTCTTC. Translated: CASSISDRAYNEQFF.

The chain employs TRBV7-9 and TRBJ1-2; no firm D call. Trimming removed 6 bases from V and 7 bases from J, with 9 bases in between. Germline lookup yields CDR1 SEHNR and CDR2 FQNEAQ (reference sequence). This CDR3 comprises 11 residues. CDR3 in DNA: TGTGCCAGCAGGGAGCAGTCTGGCTACACCTTC. Its protein is CASREQSGYTF.

This clone turned up a few times. The gene calls are TRBV3-1 (or the pseudogene TRBV3-2) and TRBJ2-7; tentative D call: TRBD2 (6 bases). The CDR3 covers 13 residues. V was pared by 1 base and J by 6 bases, with 10 bases between. The germline gives CDR1 LGHDT, CDR2 YNNKEL (reference sequence). The CDR3 DNA is TGTGCCAGCAGCCAAGTCGATAGCGGCGAGCAGTACGTC. It translates to CASSQVDSGEQYV.

The J gene is TRBJ1-1, the V gene TRBV12-1. TRBV12-1 is a listed pseudogene. The CDR3 has 15 amino acids. Here the CDR3 reads CASSLGRALYTEAFF. CDR3 nucleotides: TGTGCCAGCAGCCTAGGGAGGGCTTTATACACTGAAGCTTTCTTT.

The rearrangement joins TRBV10-3 to TRBJ2-3, with D possibly being TRBD1 (5 bases). V lost 4 bases, J lost 8 bases, and 16 bases lay in between. The CDR3 totals 14 residues. The germline CDR1 and CDR2 sequences are ENHRY and SYGVKD. This CDR3 reads CAISGSREQVTQYF. The CDR3, as DNA: TGTGCCATCAGTGGAAGCAGGGAACAGGTTACGCAGTATTTT.

A single count supports this clone. The chain joins TRBV28 to TRBJ1-1; a possible D gene is TRBD1 (6 bases). Germline lookup yields CDR1 MDHEN and CDR2 SYDVKM. V gave up 5 bases and J gave up 6 bases, with 19 bases separating them. The CDR3 covers 15 residues. In DNA form, the CDR3 reads TGTGCCAGCAGTGCCCTCGGGGCAGGGGAAGCTGAAGCTTTCTTT. Translated: CASSALGAGEAEAFF.

The CDR3 nucleotides are TGTGCCATCAGTGAGTCGATAGAGAACACCGGGGAGCTGTTTTTT. This encodes CAISESIENTGELFF. The rearrangement links TRBV10-3 to TRBJ2-2; D is undetermined. CDR1 is ENHRY, CDR2 SYGVKD, per germline. CDR3 length: 15 residues. V was trimmed by 0 bases and J by 1 base, leaving 6 bases between them.

V and J are TRBV20-1 and TRBJ2-5; 11 bases align to TRBD2. This CDR3 region has 14 residues. CDR1 is DFQATT, CDR2 SNEGSKA, per germline (reference sequence). J was trimmed by 5 bases and V by 3 bases; bases with no gene match: 5. CDR3 sequence: CSASSGGAGETQYF. The CDR3 DNA sequence: TGCAGTGCTAGTAGCGGGGGGGCCGGGGAGACCCAGTACTTC.

The chain combines TRBV3-1 (or the pseudogene TRBV3-2) with TRBJ2-3, with 13 bases that match TRBD2. The CDR3 is 16 residues long. In germline, CDR1 is LGHDT, CDR2 YNNKEL (reference sequence). V shed 4 bases, J shed 8 bases, and the junction held 9 bases outside the gene matches. The CDR3 DNA reads TGTGCCAGCAGCCGGACTAGCGGGGGCCGAGAGGTTACGCAGTATTTT. It encodes CASSRTSGGREVTQYF.

The count of this clone is one. This chain links TRBV2 with TRBJ2-2, with 7 bases that match TRBD2. Germline V gene data show CDR1 as SNHLY and CDR2 as FYNNEI. The CDR3 spans 15 residues. V dropped 8 bases and J dropped 5; count of bases not matched to a gene: 11. DNA of the CDR3: TGTGCCAGCCGGGAGGTAACCTTGAGTACCGGGGAGCTGTTTTTT. Amino acids: CASREVTLSTGELFF. Supplemented by reference TRBV2 and TRBJ2-2, the full variable domain reads EPEVTQTPSHQVTQMGQEVILRCVPISNHLYFYWYRQILGQKVEFLVSFYNNEISEKSEIFDDQFSVERPDGSNFTLKIRSTKLEDSAMYFCASREVTLSTGELFFGEGSRLTVL.

The table lists this clone with a count of one. The chain couples TRBV6-2 or TRBV6-3 to TRBJ1-5; a weak D match, TRBD1 (6 bases). V was pared by 3 bases and J by 1 base, with 13 bases between. This CDR3 has 16 amino acids. Germline CDR1 is MNHEY and CDR2 is SVGEGT. The DNA for the CDR3 is TGTGCCAGCAGTTATCGTCAGGGGATAAGCAATCAGCCCCAGCATTTT. Translated, it gives CASSYRQGISNQPQHF.

The chain combines TRBV27 with TRBJ1-5; tentative D call: TRBD1 (6 bases). The V and J ends lost 6 bases and 2 bases respectively, with 14 bases between them. Per the germline V gene, CDR1 is MNHEY and CDR2 is SMNVEV (reference sequence). The CDR3 covers 15 residues. As DNA, the CDR3 is TGTGCCAGCAGGAGGAACAGGGATCGCAATCAGCCCCAGCATTTT. This sequence encodes CASRRNRDRNQPQHF.

The chain couples TRBV6-5 to TRBJ1-2; no firm D call. The CDR3 spans 12 residues. CDR1 and CDR2 (germline): MNHEY, SVGAGI. The CDR3 DNA reads as TGTGCGGCGGGCTCTCCAACCTATGGCTACACCTTC. Translation gives CAAGSPTYGYTF.

This rearrangement joins TRBV5-1 to TRBJ2-2; 7 nucleotides align to TRBD2. The CDR3 runs 14 residues. Germline CDR1 reads SGHRS; CDR2 reads YFSETQ. Trimming at V came to 5 bases and at J to 7 bases, leaving 8 bases not matched to a gene. CDR3 nucleotides: TGCGCCAGCAGTTCGGGACTACGACACGGGGAGCTGTTTTTT. It codes for CASSSGLRHGELFF.